Given below is one T cell receptor beta chain in context. These data come from a study of cytomegalovirus exposure and HLA in healthy donors. Primers: 60 Vbeta forward and 13 Jbeta reverse. The table came from immunoSEQ multiplex PCR; TCRdb's copy has only in-frame clones and leaves some out. The sample lists 150,000 to 200,000 clones, roughly 73% seen once, with over 2.5% in the top ten. Germline assignment: CDR1 LNHDA and CDR2 SQIVND (reference sequence). This CDR3 contains 14 residues. Trimming stripped 3 bases from V and 0 bases from J, with 9 bases between. V gene TRBV19 combines with J gene TRBJ2-7; D is perhaps TRBD2 (6 bases). Specimen: PBMCs. This TCR was sampled from a female donor in good health and CMV-seronegative. The CDR3 reads CASSMLGSSYEQYF. The CDR3 region has the DNA TGTGCCAGTAGTATGCTCGGGAGCTCCTACGAGCAGTACTTC.